This TCR beta chain was identified in a study of T cell responses to AZD1222 COVID-19 vaccine. Whole-study context: Timing groups of about 4 and about 12 weeks for second doses were pooled.

The method was immunoSEQ multiplex PCR; TCRdb's version includes in-frame clones alone and lacks a portion of them. In the table there are around 62,000 clones, about 87% of which are singletons. Concerning this clone: The antigen is undetermined.

Overall study results and limits: Sampled repertoires all dated from after the peak T cell response. Most donors were white British, females outnumbered males, and clonal diversity was possibly underestimated. Reportedly, nearly half of unique spike TCRs recognized epitopes outside B.1.351/B.1.1.7 mutations.

The junction had 8 bases not matched to a gene; V was cut back by 0 bases and J by 2 bases. Germline CDR1 and CDR2: SGHKS and YYEKEE (reference sequence). The CDR3 runs to 18 residues. The TCR comes from an adult in good health. Sequencing was performed on peripheral blood, taken on day 0 of AZD1222 vaccination. The chain recombines TRBV5-5 with TRBJ1-5; 10 bases align to TRBD1. CDR3 in amino acids: CASSLAVIGTGGNQPQHF. The CDR3 DNA follows: TGTGCCAGCAGCTTGGCCGTAATAGGGACAGGGGGCAATCAGCCCCAGCATTTT.